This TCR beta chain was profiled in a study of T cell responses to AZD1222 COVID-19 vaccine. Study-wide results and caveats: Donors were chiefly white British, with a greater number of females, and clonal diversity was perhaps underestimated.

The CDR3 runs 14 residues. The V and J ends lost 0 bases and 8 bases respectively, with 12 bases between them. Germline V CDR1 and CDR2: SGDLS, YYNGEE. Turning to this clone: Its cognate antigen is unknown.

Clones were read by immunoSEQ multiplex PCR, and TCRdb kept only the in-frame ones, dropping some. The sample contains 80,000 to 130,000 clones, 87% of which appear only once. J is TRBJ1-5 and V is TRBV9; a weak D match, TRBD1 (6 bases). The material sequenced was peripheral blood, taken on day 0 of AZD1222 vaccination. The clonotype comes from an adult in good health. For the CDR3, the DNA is TGTGCCAGCAGCGTAGGGGGGCGTACGGAGCCCCAGCATTTT. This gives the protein CASSVGGRTEPQHF.